One and the same sample provided the 4 T cell receptor beta chains below, sequenced in a study of blood T cells in healthy people across ages. Sample-barcoded 5' priming and a J-beta primer mix drove a second PCR of about 6 to 11 cycles. TCRdb analysed the 5' RACE reads with MiXCR anew, one entry per CDR3 protein. Of hundreds of thousands of distinct CDR3 sequences listed, about 32% were seen once; the top ten hold 15%. Sequenced input: blood. These TCRs come from an elderly woman in good health.

In its sample, this clonotype was seen many times. This chain connects TRBV20-1 to TRBJ2-2; TRBD2 aligns across 9 bases. The CDR3 contains 16 residues. Germline V gene sequence: CDR1 DFQATT, CDR2 SNEGSKA (reference sequence). Germline trimming cut 4 bases from V and 8 bases from J; bases unmatched to any gene: 14. CDR3 in DNA: TGCAGTGCTACCCGGCGGGGGGGCGCGAATAGGGGGGAGCTGTTTTTT. Translation: CSATRRGGANRGELFF.

A word on this clonotype: A much larger clone is a single base away; this may be a read error. The chain uses TRBV20-1 and TRBJ2-7; D may be TRBD1 (6 bases). The J call may be mistaken, given a closer DNA end match to TRBJ2-5. Germline CDR1 is DFQATT and CDR2 is SNEGSKA (reference sequence). The CDR3 is made up of 15 amino acids. The CDR3 DNA reads TGCAGTGCTAGAACCGGGGCAGGGGCTTTGGAGACCCAGTACTTC. Translating gives CSARTGAGALETQYF.

V gene TRBV9 combines with J gene TRBJ2-5, with 9 bases that match TRBD1. The V gene's germline CDR1 is SGDLS and CDR2 YYNGEE. The J segment lost 0 bases and the V segment lost 3 bases, leaving 3 bases of the junction unmatched. The CDR3 is made up of 15 amino acids. The CDR3 sequence is CASSATGGYQETQYF. CDR3 nucleotide sequence: TGTGCCAGCAGCGCGACAGGGGGGTACCAAGAGACCCAGTACTTC. Full variable domain (rest looked up from reference TRBV9 and TRBJ2-5): DSGVTQTPKHLITATGQRVTLRCSPRSGDLSVYWYQQSLDQGLQFLIQYYNGEERAKGNILERFSAQQFPDLHSELNLSSLELGDSALYFCASSATGGYQETQYFGPGTRLLVL.

The sample holds many counts of this clonotype. The chain carries TRBV12-3 or TRBV12-4 and TRBJ1-5; D remains unclear. The CDR3 loop spans 14 amino acids. V lost 4 bases to trimming and J lost 0 bases, with 7 bases between them. The chain's CDR3 is CASSSGDSNQPQHF. In nucleotides, the CDR3 is TGTGCCAGCAGTTCTGGGGATAGCAATCAGCCCCAGCATTTT.